This TCR beta chain originates from a study of control samples from healthy donors and cancer patients. The CDR3 loop spans 15 amino acids. Deletions cut 0 bases from V and 3 bases from J, with 11 bases between. CDR1 and CDR2 (germline): MNHEY, SVGAGI. Libraries were prepared by immunoSEQ multiplex PCR; TCRdb keeps only in-frame clonotypes and omits some of them. The sample has under 85,000 clones; roughly 84% are singletons. This clonotype originated in a woman aged 45-60 years with lung cancer. The V call is TRBV6-5, the J call TRBJ1-2; tentative D call: TRBD1 (5 bases). Source material: PBMCs. CDR3 loop: CASSYSGGYYYGYTF. CDR3 coding DNA: TGTGCCAGCAGTTACTCGGGGGGATACTACTATGGCTACACCTTC.